This T cell receptor (beta chain) was recorded in a study of shared clonotypes between healthy human individuals. The wider study: Three plates each covered CD4 naive and memory; CD8 naive two, CD8 memory one. Study-level results: The study drew on few donors, limiting represented genetic and exposure-history diversity.

As for this clone: Antigen specificity is unknown.

Clones were read by immunoSEQ multiplex PCR, and TCRdb kept only the in-frame ones, dropping some. Of roughly 2.2 million clones in the sample, less than 95% were seen once. CDR1 and CDR2 from the germline V gene are SNHLY and FYNNEI. The junction had 6 bases not matched to a gene; V was cut back by 3 bases and J by 8 bases. The CDR3 extends over 14 amino acids. This receptor was obtained from a man aged 18 to 29 in good health. Some clones in this sample may be carry-over from other donors' samples. This chain joins TRBV2 and TRBJ1-3; 8 bases agree with TRBD1. The specimen sequenced was naive CD4+ T cells from PBMCs. The subset is: CD45RA+ positively selected. This CDR3 is CASSDRTGRDTIYF. The DNA for the CDR3 is TGTGCCAGCAGTGACCGGACAGGGAGGGACACCATATATTTT.